This T cell receptor beta chain emerged from a study of blood T cells in healthy people across ages. Germline CDR1 and CDR2: DFQATT and SNEGSKA (reference sequence). The CDR3 sequence is 13 residues long. V lost 1 base, J lost 2 bases, and 6 bases lay in between. It was with a sample-barcoded 5' primer and a J-beta primer mix that a second PCR of roughly 6 to 12 cycles was run. Template switching added a 12-random-nucleotide identifier to every cDNA molecule. TCRdb re-called the 5' RACE reads with MiXCR, one entry per CDR3 protein. Among 500,000 to 550,000 distinct CDR3 sequences listed, 24% were seen once. The same sample was also used in a study of T cells of mothers and their children. That paper states: Thymic selection molds TCR recombination output in much the same way for related pairs as for unrelated pairs.

The TCR sequence derives from a boy between 10 and 17 years old in good health. The sample taken for sequencing was blood. The chain couples TRBV20-1 to TRBJ1-5; possibly TRBD1 for D (6 bases). CDR3 coding DNA: TGCAGTGCTAGAGCAGGGGGCAATCAGCCCCAGCATTTT. Protein sequence: CSARAGGNQPQHF.